The 23 T cell receptor beta chains below all came from one sample that was sequenced in a study of blood T cell repertoires in COVID-19. Here immunoSEQ multiplex PCR was the method, and the copy in TCRdb shows in-frame clones only, minus some. The data hold about 160,000 clones, with 85% to 90% observed a single time. The sequenced sample consisted of peripheral blood. The receptors were gathered from a man aged 55 to 70 with COVID-19, enrolled during active disease.

This clone came up once. The rearrangement links TRBV18 to TRBJ2-4; TRBD2 agrees at 7 bases. The CDR3 is 17 residues long. Germline CDR1 KGHSH, CDR2 LQKENI. The trim removed 4 bases at V and 3 bases at J, leaving 12 bases unmatched. CDR3 residues: CASSQVSGGVGKNIQYF. The DNA of the CDR3 is TGTGCCAGCTCACAGGTGTCGGGAGGAGTTGGCAAAAACATTCAGTACTTC.

The rearrangement links TRBV6-5 to TRBJ1-6; tentatively, D is TRBD1 (5 bases). Trimming took off 6 bases at V and 8 bases at J, with 14 bases between the two ends. This CDR3 has 14 amino acids. Germline CDR1 reads MNHEY; CDR2 reads SVGAGI. CDR3 sequence: CASSLTDPYSPLHF. The DNA of the CDR3 is TGTGCCAGCAGCTTGACAGATCCTTATTCACCCCTCCACTTT.

The chain combines TRBV4-3 with TRBJ2-5; 8 positions match TRBD2. Trimming took 3 bases from V and 4 from J; bases not matched to a gene: 7. The CDR3 contains 15 residues. Germline V gives CDR1 LGHNA, CDR2 YSLEER. The CDR3 DNA reads as TGCGCCAGCAGCCAGAGGTGGCTAGCGGGAGAGACCCAGTACTTC. Amino acid sequence: CASSQRWLAGETQYF.

This clone appeared a few times. V and J are TRBV5-5 and TRBJ2-3; D might be TRBD1 (6 bases). The germline V and J ends were trimmed by 7 bases and 1 base, with 13 bases remaining between them. Germline-derived CDR1 and CDR2 are SGHKS and YYEKEE (reference sequence). The CDR3 has 14 residues. DNA for the CDR3: TGTGCCAGCGGTGGGACACCCGGCACAGATACGCAGTATTTT. It is translated as CASGGTPGTDTQYF.

The rearrangement links TRBV19 to TRBJ2-1, with 7 bases identical to TRBD1. Trimming removed 4 bases from V and 2 bases from J; junction bases left unmatched: 5. CDR3 size: 15 residues. CDR1 is LNHDA and CDR2 is SQIVND in the germline V gene (reference sequence). CDR3 nucleotides: TGTGCCAGTAGTAACACCGGGACAGCCTACAATGAGCAGTTCTTC. This codes for CASSNTGTAYNEQFF. Complete variable domain (other parts from reference TRBV19 and TRBJ2-1): DGGITQSPKYLFRKEGQNVTLSCEQNLNHDAMYWYRQDPGQGLRLIYYSQIVNDFQKGDIAEGYSVSREKKESFPLTVTSAQKNPTAFYLCASSNTGTAYNEQFFGPGTRLTVL.

The chain joins TRBV7-9 to TRBJ2-3; 8 nucleotides line up with TRBD1. The CDR3 contains 14 residues. The trim removed 5 bases at V and 2 bases at J, leaving 3 bases unmatched. Germline-derived CDR1 and CDR2 are SEHNR and FQNEAQ (reference sequence). CDR3 sequence: CASSKTGDTDTQYF. As DNA, the CDR3 is TGTGCCAGCAGCAAGACAGGGGACACAGATACGCAGTATTTT.

The chain joins TRBV5-5 to TRBJ1-1; TRBD1 matches at 8 bases. J gave up 0 bases and V 4 bases, and 14 bases lay outside the gene matches. This CDR3 has 18 residues. Per germline, CDR1 SGHKS and CDR2 YYEKEE (reference sequence). The CDR3, as DNA: TGTGCCAGCAGCGGTACAGGGGGGAGCTTACTGGTGAACACTGAAGCTTTCTTT. Amino acid sequence: CASSGTGGSLLVNTEAFF.

The chain couples TRBV4-2 to TRBJ1-5, with a tentative D call TRBD1 (5 bases). The germline gives CDR1 LGHNA, CDR2 YNFKEQ. This CDR3 has 12 residues. V gave up 1 base and J gave up 7 bases, with 5 bases separating them. CDR3 sequence (DNA): TGTGCCAGCAGCCAAGGACAGCAGCCCCAGCATTTT. Protein: CASSQGQQPQHF.

This chain joins TRBV7-2 and TRBJ1-2; D perhaps matches TRBD1 (5 bases). Germline V gives CDR1 SGHTA, CDR2 FQGNSA. With 5 bases removed from V and 0 bases from J, the gap between germline ends came to 10 bases. CDR3 size: 14 residues. CDR3 sequence (DNA): TGTGCCAGCAGCGGGAAGACAGCTAACTATGGCTACACCTTC. It specifies CASSGKTANYGYTF.

The chain links TRBV2 to TRBJ1-1; a weak D match, TRBD1 (6 bases). Germline-derived CDR1 and CDR2 are SNHLY and FYNNEI. This CDR3 is 11 amino acids long. This CDR3 reads CVEKGDTEAFF. DNA of the CDR3: TGTGTAGAGAAGGGGGACACTGAAGCTTTCTTT. Drawing the rest from reference TRBV2 and TRBJ1-1, the complete variable domain is EPEVTQTPSHQVTQMGQEVILRCVPISNHLYFYWYRQILGQKVEFLVSFYNNEISEKSEIFDDQFSVERPDGSNFTLKIRSTKLEDSAMYFCVEKGDTEAFFGQGTRLTVV.

This clone was picked up one time. The chain uses TRBV4-3 and TRBJ1-3, with D unresolved. Germline V gives CDR1 LGHNA, CDR2 YSLEER. V lost 3 bases and J 0 bases, leaving 6 bases between the germline ends. The CDR3 runs to 14 residues. The DNA for the CDR3 is TGCGCCAGCAGCCACACAAACTCTGGAAACACCATATATTTT. Translated, it gives CASSHTNSGNTIYF.

The genes are TRBV5-1 and TRBJ2-1; 14 nucleotides agree with TRBD2. This CDR3 is built from 19 residues. V dropped 2 bases and J dropped 5; count of bases not matched to a gene: 12. The V gene's germline CDR1 is SGHRS and CDR2 YFSETQ. The CDR3 nucleotides are TGCGCCAGCAGCTTCCCTCCCTTCGGGACTAGCGGGAGAGACAATGAGCAGTTCTTC. This gives the protein CASSFPPFGTSGRDNEQFF. The whole variable domain, filled in from reference TRBV5-1 and TRBJ2-1, reads KAGVTQTPRYLIKTRGQQVTLSCSPISGHRSVSWYQQTPGQGLQFLFEYFSETQRNKGNFPGRFSGRQFSNSRSEMNVSTLELGDSALYLCASSFPPFGTSGRDNEQFFGPGTRLTVL.

In this sample, this clone turned up once. The chain couples TRBV5-4 to TRBJ2-1, with 8 bases aligning to TRBD2. The CDR3 has 18 residues. V shed 0 bases, J shed 0 bases, and the junction held 8 bases outside the gene matches. Germline V gene lookup returns CDR1 SGHNT and CDR2 YYREEE (reference sequence). DNA of the CDR3: TGTGCCAGCAGCTTGGTAACTAGCGGCGATAGCTCCTACAATGAGCAGTTCTTC. Protein: CASSLVTSGDSSYNEQFF.

V gene TRBV5-6 combines with J gene TRBJ2-7, with D unclear. This CDR3 spans 14 amino acids. Germline V CDR1 and CDR2: SGHDT, YYEEEE. The V end lost 1 base, the J end lost 0 bases, and 8 bases lay between the germline ends. Here the CDR3 reads CASSLRGISYEQYF. CDR3 in DNA: TGTGCCAGCAGCTTGCGTGGCATCTCCTACGAGCAGTACTTC.

This chain links TRBV14 with TRBJ1-1; D is perhaps TRBD1 (6 bases). Germline-derived CDR1 and CDR2 are SGHDN and FVKESK. This CDR3 is built from 14 residues. V shed 1 base and J shed 4 bases, with 10 bases lying between them. This CDR3 reads CASSQVGAGTEAFF. The DNA of the CDR3 is TGTGCCAGCAGCCAAGTGGGGGCGGGCACTGAAGCTTTCTTT. The whole variable domain, filled in from reference TRBV14 and TRBJ1-1, reads EAGVTQFPSHSVIEKGQTVTLRCDPISGHDNLYWYRRVMGKEIKFLLHFVKESKQDESGMPNNRFLAERTGGTYSTLKVQPAELEDSGVYFCASSQVGAGTEAFFGQGTRLTVV.

The chain carries TRBV4-3 and TRBJ1-4; a possible D gene is TRBD1 (6 bases). V shed 0 bases and J shed 6 bases, with 11 bases lying between them. This CDR3 comprises 15 residues. CDR1 and CDR2 from the germline V gene are LGHNA and YSLEER. The CDR3 protein is CASSQEGAGDEKLFF. CDR3 coding DNA: TGCGCCAGCAGCCAAGAGGGGGCAGGGGATGAAAAACTGTTTTTT.

The chain is built from TRBV6-2 or TRBV6-3 and TRBJ2-7; D perhaps matches TRBD1 (8 bases). Germline CDR1 and CDR2: MNHEY and SVGEGT. V was pared by 0 bases and J by 4 bases, with 13 bases between. The CDR3 runs to 15 residues. CDR3 residues: CASSYSTGGAYEQYF. Written as DNA, the CDR3 is TGTGCCAGCAGTTACTCTACAGGGGGGGCATACGAGCAGTACTTC.

The chain links TRBV6-5 to TRBJ1-4; TRBD1 agrees at 10 bases. The V gene end was trimmed by 4 bases and the J gene end by 8 bases; junction bases not matched to a gene: 4. The germline gives CDR1 MNHEY, CDR2 SVGAGI. The CDR3 spans 14 residues. In DNA form, the CDR3 reads TGTGCCAGCAGTTCGGACAGGGGGTACGAAAAACTGTTTTTT. Protein: CASSSDRGYEKLFF.

This rearrangement joins TRBV9 to TRBJ2-1; TRBD2 matches 10 bases. The CDR3 is 16 amino acids. V lost 4 bases, J lost 8 bases, and 12 bases stayed unmatched. Germline CDR1 and CDR2: SGDLS and YYNGEE. DNA for the CDR3: TGTGCCAGCAGCTACTCAGCGGGGGGGCTTATCCATGAGCAGTTCTTC. Amino acid sequence: CASSYSAGGLIHEQFF.

The J gene is TRBJ1-2, the V gene TRBV6-2 or TRBV6-3; D ambiguous. Trimming took off 6 bases at V and 3 bases at J, with 11 bases between the two ends. CDR1 MNHEY and CDR2 SVGEGT come from the germline V gene. The CDR3 has 13 residues. CDR3 region: CASSLGGYYGYTF. The CDR3 bases are TGTGCCAGCAGCCTTGGAGGATACTATGGCTACACCTTC.

V usage is TRBV5-1 and J usage is TRBJ1-4, with D uncertain. CDR3 size: 14 residues. V lost 5 bases to trimming and J lost 8 bases, with 16 bases between them. Germline lookup yields CDR1 SGHRS and CDR2 YFSETQ. CDR3 DNA sequence: TGCGCCAGCAGTAGAGAGCCAGCCGGGGAAAAACTGTTTTTT. It is translated as CASSREPAGEKLFF.

The chain combines TRBV18 with TRBJ1-5; tentatively, D is TRBD1 (6 bases). Per the germline V gene, CDR1 is KGHSH and CDR2 is LQKENI. The V gene lost 3 bases and the J gene lost 6 bases, with 15 bases spanning the gap. The CDR3 is made up of 15 amino acids. For the CDR3, the DNA is TGTGCCAGCTCACCGGCCGGGGGGCGAGTTCAGCCCCAGCATTTT. Protein product: CASSPAGGRVQPQHF.

The gene calls are TRBV6-5 and TRBJ1-2; unclear D gene. The CDR3 consists of 13 residues. Germline V lookup: CDR1 MNHEY, CDR2 SVGAGI. The germline V and J ends were trimmed by 2 bases and 6 bases, with 10 bases remaining between them. The CDR3: CASSYNRGDGYTF. The CDR3 nucleotides read TGTGCCAGCAGTTACAATCGAGGTGATGGCTACACCTTC.